Listed here is a single T cell receptor beta chain. No cognate antigen has been identified for it. No base qualities exist here, and no much larger clone lies one base off it. Genomic DNA was isolated from the sorted cells so that the TCRbeta CDR3 region could be sequenced. TCRbeta CDR3 regions were sequenced using the immunoSEQ Assay. The table was pulled from immuneACCESS by TCRdb, which kept in-frame rearrangements only. Such tables lose some clones; where checked, under half of the loss comes from unresolved V genes, and the rest has no known cause. This sample lists 74,000 or so clones; 93% were detected once. The ten top clones hold 14% of the sample. CDR1 and CDR2, per the germline V gene, are SGDLS and YYNGEE. V sheds 0 bases and J sheds 1 base, leaving 14 bases between their ends. The CDR3, from cysteine to phenylalanine, totals 17 residues. This entry keeps only the CDR3 DNA: 51 bases, framed from base 1.

These data belong to a study of OX40 agonist ivuxolimab in advanced cancers. The study in broad terms: Ivuxolimab was a fully human IgG2 agonistic monoclonal antibody targeting the costimulatory receptor OX40 (CD134). Of the approximately 50 dose-escalation patients, hepatocellular carcinoma was present in some 19, melanoma in about 15, renal cell carcinoma in 9 and head and neck cancer in 9. Peripheral TCRbeta sequencing aimed to test whether ivuxolimab altered TCR sequence diversity and caused clonal T-cell expansion. The paper covers the monotherapy dose-escalation part of the phase I ivuxolimab trial, which included N of about 50 patients. Partial responses occurred in three dose-escalation patients: two with cutaneous melanoma and one with hepatocellular carcinoma. Patients were allowed to have had prior anti-PD-1, anti-PD-L1 or anti-CTLA-4 therapy, and 40% of the dose-escalation patients had previously received checkpoint inhibitors. Intravenous ivuxolimab was administered to patients every 2 weeks at six dose levels: 0.01, 0.1, 0.3, 1.5, 3 and 10 mg/kg. In the dose-escalation cohort, 82.7% of patients were male, and the mean age was around 60 years, with a range of about 20 to 79.

What the study reported, not specific to this receptor: On average, CD8+ T cells showed more expanded clones than CD4+ T cells after ivuxolimab. At doses of 0.1 to 3.0 mg/kg, clonal expansion of both CD4+ and CD8+ blood T cells was observed from baseline to week 6. Low levels of normalized T-cell clonal expansion were also shown by some nonresponding patients. Antigen specificity was not determined for the clonally expanded peripheral T cells. In partial responders in the 0.1-3.0 mg/kg groups, normalized peripheral clonal expansion was found to be among the lowest, especially among CD8+ T cells.

Patients with a history of autoimmune disease or receiving systemic immunosuppression were excluded from the trial. Peripheral blood for TCR sequencing was collected from all dose cohorts at baseline, on cycle 4 day 1, and on cycle 7 day 1. The samples were taken from a phase I, first-in-human, multicenter, open-label dose-escalation trial of ivuxolimab. Adults with locally advanced or metastatic melanoma, renal cell carcinoma, hepatocellular carcinoma or head and neck squamous cell carcinoma were enrolled in the trial. Before TCR sequencing, CD4+ T cells and CD8+ T cells were sorted from peripheral blood as separate populations.

The receptor's source is an adult with an advanced solid tumor such as melanoma, head and neck, liver or kidney cancer. Recombination connected TRBV9 to TRBJ2-1; perhaps TRBD2 is the D gene, with 5 bases matching. The starting material was CD4+ or CD8+ T cells sorted from blood, obtained in a trial of the OX40 agonist ivuxolimab. The CDR3 loop reads CASSVEVDGGSYNEQFF. Here is the DNA: TGTGCCAGCAGCGTAGAAGTGGATGGAGGTTCCTACAATGAGCAGTTCTTC.